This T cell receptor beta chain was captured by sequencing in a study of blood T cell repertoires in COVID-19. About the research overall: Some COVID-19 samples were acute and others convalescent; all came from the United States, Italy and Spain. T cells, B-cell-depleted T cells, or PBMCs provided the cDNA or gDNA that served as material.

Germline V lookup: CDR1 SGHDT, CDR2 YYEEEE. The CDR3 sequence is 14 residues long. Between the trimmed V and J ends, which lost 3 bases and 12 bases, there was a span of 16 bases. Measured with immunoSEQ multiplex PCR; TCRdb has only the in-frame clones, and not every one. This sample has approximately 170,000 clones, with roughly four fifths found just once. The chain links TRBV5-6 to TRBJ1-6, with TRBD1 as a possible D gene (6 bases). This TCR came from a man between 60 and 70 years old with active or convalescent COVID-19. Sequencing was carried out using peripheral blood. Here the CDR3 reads CASSSGRGAGPLHF. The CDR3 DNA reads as TGTGCCAGCAGCTCGGGACGGGGGGCGGGACCCCTCCACTTT.